This TCR beta chain was obtained from a study of neurological immune-mediated disorders (dated by TCRdb to between 2017 and 2020). Regarding the research as a whole: Peripheral blood TCR-beta repertoires from patients with HTLV-I-associated myelopathy (HAM/TSP), patients with multiple sclerosis, and healthy controls were compared in the study using UMI-based sequencing. The approximately 110 TCR-beta libraries included longitudinal samples, technical triplicates and paired sorted CD4+ and CD8+ T-cell subsets alongside PBMC samples. Longitudinal HAM/TSP and healthy donors were sampled at 3 time-points each (about 3-40 month intervals). The cohort comprised about 68 subjects: some 14 HAM/TSP patients, approximately 34 multiple sclerosis patients and 20 or so healthy controls.

To synthesize cDNA, template-switch 5'RACE was performed with a primer carrying a 10-nucleotide random unique molecular identifier so that each TCR transcript was tagged. Every sequencing run yielded over 170 million TCR-beta sequences covering 15-18 subjects. The RNeasy kit was used for extraction of total RNA. The KAPA Real-time Library Amplification kit was used to amplify TCR-beta VDJ regions with primers for the TCR constant region and the 5'RACE anchor. A first PCR added sample indexes and Illumina adaptors, after which a second PCR increased the library yield. After Ampure bead purification, the TCR product of roughly 650 bp was size-selected on a 2% E-gel SizeSelection system. Before pooling, library quality was assessed on a Bioanalyzer, concentration was determined with Qubit, and library quantification was performed with the Kapa Library Quantification kit. Paired-end 2 x 150 bp sequencing of the libraries was performed on an Illumina HiSeq 2500. To increase sequence diversity, about 23-32% phiX was spiked into each library pool. Under the source paper's analysis protocol: Quality-filtered reads were processed with the UMI-based MiGEC pipeline, which removed over 85% of raw TCR sequences during error correction. IMGT germline references were used for alignment of VDJ genes, and clonotypes were defined by a unique CDR3 amino acid sequence together with V-J genes. VDJtools evaluated clonal expansion, Shannon diversity and CDR3 relatedness (CalcPairwiseDistances, ClusterSamples); CLCbio workbench built phylogenetic trees. Expanded clones were defined as having at least 8 unique UMIs, based on coefficient-of-variation modelling across technical triplicates. TCRdb reworked the public reads: Q25 trimming with fastp, MiXCR clone assembly, productive beta chains retained. Every entry covers one CDR3 protein and lists the most common genes and DNA from its rows. The V and J calls and clone size are TCRdb's, not the authors'. Counted in this sample were around 71,000 distinct CDR3 sequences; roughly an eighth of them appeared once. The top ten clones comprise around 4.3% of the sample.

CDR1 and CDR2 are drawn from the germline V gene: SGHTA, FQGNSA. V trim: 8 bases; J trim: 2 bases; unmatched bases: 5. The CDR3 starts with the cysteine, ends with the phenylalanine, and has 13 residues. Only the CDR3 part of the read is kept: 39 bases, read in frame from the first base. Results the study describes overall, beyond this receptor: TCR clonal expansion was highest in HAM/TSP patients and lowest in MS patients, with MS patients falling below even healthy controls. No identical CDR3 amino acid sequences were shared among expanded clones across subjects, suggesting private TCR-beta repertoires in all groups.

The time point label, as the study defines it: longitudinal time-point 1 (baseline). Unsorted PBMC libraries were generated from 2 million PBMCs stored in RNAlater at -80 °C until RNA extraction. PBMCs were separated from peripheral blood using Ficoll-Hypaque density gradient centrifugation and then cryopreserved in liquid nitrogen. This clonotype was found many times. No antigen is known for it. Base quality data are lacking; no much larger clone is found one base away. The V and J genes are TRBV7-2 and TRBJ2-7, and TRBD2 matches 8 of the central bases. Sequenced sample: PBMCs. The receptor was derived from a female donor with HTLV-1-associated myelopathy (HAM/TSP). The CDR3 region has the sequence CASRSGGAYEQYF. The DNA sequence is given as TGTGCCAGCCGTTCGGGGGGGGCCTACGAGCAGTACTTC. Supplemented by the reference TRBV7-2 and TRBJ2-7 proteins around the CDR3, the complete variable domain is GAGVSQSPSNKVTEKGKDVELRCDPISGHTALYWYRQSLGQGLEFLIYFQGNSAPDKSGLPSDRFSAERTGGSVSTLTIQRTQQEDSAVYLCASRSGGAYEQYFGPGTRLTVT.